The 31 T cell receptor beta chains below all came from one sample that was sequenced in a study of blood T cell repertoires in COVID-19. Libraries were prepared by immunoSEQ multiplex PCR; TCRdb keeps only in-frame clonotypes and omits some of them. The sample lists hundreds of thousands of clones, nearly 90% seen once, with more than 12% in the top ten. Input material: PBMCs or T cells enriched from blood (not recorded which). Receptor source: a man younger than 45 who had been exposed to COVID-19.

The chain recombines TRBV7-9 with TRBJ2-5; 7 positions agree with TRBD2. V lost 4 bases, J lost 1 base, and 9 bases stayed unmatched. This CDR3 contains 16 residues. The V gene's germline CDR1 is SEHNR and CDR2 FQNEAQ (reference sequence). The CDR3 DNA sequence: TGTGCCAGCAGCTCCCGGACTAGTTTCCCCCAAGAGACCCAGTACTTC. Encoded protein: CASSSRTSFPQETQYF.

This clone was recorded only once. The rearrangement links TRBV5-1 to TRBJ2-5; maybe TRBD1 (6 bases). The CDR3 loop spans 14 amino acids. Germline V gene sequence: CDR1 SGHRS, CDR2 YFSETQ. V shed 0 bases and J shed 4 bases, with 10 bases lying between them. The CDR3 sequence: CASSLDVGGETQYF. In DNA, the CDR3 is TGCGCCAGCAGCTTGGATGTAGGGGGAGAGACCCAGTACTTC.

This chain joins TRBV10-3 and TRBJ1-2; TRBD1 is a possible D gene (5 bases). Germline V gene data show CDR1 as ENHRY and CDR2 as SYGVKD. The CDR3 is 14 residues long. Trimming pared 11 bases from V and 4 bases from J, leaving 20 bases between. CDR3 in amino acids: CAGNGGDPSYGYTF. The DNA of the CDR3 is TGTGCCGGCAACGGAGGGGACCCCTCCTATGGCTACACCTTC.

This sequence joins TRBV4-2 and TRBJ2-2, with D possibly being TRBD1 (6 bases). Trimming removed 0 bases at V and 5 bases at J, with 10 bases between. The length of the CDR3 is 15 residues. Germline V CDR1 and CDR2: LGHNA, YNFKEQ. In DNA, the CDR3 is TGTGCCAGCAGCCAAGACGAAGGGGGAACCGGGGAGCTGTTTTTT. This codes for CASSQDEGGTGELFF.

This chain connects TRBV19 to TRBJ1-6; the D gene is possibly TRBD1 (5 bases). This CDR3 has 16 residues. The V gene's germline CDR1 is LNHDA and CDR2 SQIVND (reference sequence). Trimming left V 7 bases short and J 0 bases short, with 13 bases between. Here the CDR3 DNA reads TGTGCCAGTACTGGCAGGGCAGACTCCTATAATTCACCCCTCCACTTT. This translates into CASTGRADSYNSPLHF. Drawing the rest from reference TRBV19 and TRBJ1-6, the complete variable domain is DGGITQSPKYLFRKEGQNVTLSCEQNLNHDAMYWYRQDPGQGLRLIYYSQIVNDFQKGDIAEGYSVSREKKESFPLTVTSAQKNPTAFYLCASTGRADSYNSPLHFGNGTRLTVT.

V usage is TRBV6-5 and J usage is TRBJ1-3, with 7 bases that match TRBD1. Looked up from germline, CDR1 is MNHEY and CDR2 is SVGAGI. The CDR3 is made up of 15 amino acids. Germline trimming cut 7 bases from V and 2 bases from J; bases unmatched to any gene: 8. In DNA, the CDR3 is TGTGCCAGCATGCGTGGAGGGGGCCCTGGAAACACCATATATTTT. It specifies CASMRGGGPGNTIYF.

The V and J genes are TRBV11-3 and TRBJ2-2, with TRBD1 matching 9 bases. This CDR3 has 15 amino acids. Germline lookup yields CDR1 SGHNT and CDR2 YENEEA. The trim removed 5 bases at V and 6 bases at J, leaving 7 bases unmatched. CDR3 nucleotide sequence: TGTGCCAGCAGCCCCCGGGACAGGGAAGCCGGGGAGCTGTTTTTT. Protein product: CASSPRDREAGELFF.

This clone was found once. The chain uses TRBV27 and TRBJ2-7; weak D call: TRBD2 (6 bases). The V end was cut by 2 bases, the J end by 3 bases, with 17 bases between. The CDR3 covers 16 residues. Germline CDR1 is MNHEY and CDR2 is SMNVEV (reference sequence). CDR3 in amino acids: CASSLRSSGGNYEQYF. The CDR3 DNA follows: TGTGCCAGCAGTTTAAGGTCTAGTGGAGGGAACTACGAGCAGTACTTC.

DNA of the CDR3: TGTGCCAGCAGCGTAGGGTCGGAGAGTGGAACTGAAGCTTTCTTT. This translates into CASSVGSESGTEAFF. V gene TRBV9 combines with J gene TRBJ1-1; D is uncertain. The CDR3 spans 15 residues. Trimming stripped 0 bases from V and 5 bases from J, with 14 bases between. Germline V gene lookup returns CDR1 SGDLS and CDR2 YYNGEE.

This rearrangement joins TRBV12-5 to TRBJ1-5, with TRBD1 matching over 8 bases. V lost 5 bases to trimming and J lost 0 bases; unmatched junction nucleotides: 6. CDR1 LGHNT and CDR2 FRNRAP come from the germline V gene. The CDR3 is made up of 16 amino acids. The CDR3 DNA sequence: TGTGCTAGTGGTAACGGGACAGGCCTTAGCAATCAGCCCCAGCATTTT. This translates into CASGNGTGLSNQPQHF.

The chain employs TRBV18 and TRBJ2-2, with TRBD2 as a possible D gene (6 bases). V dropped 5 bases and J dropped 1 base, with 14 bases sitting between them. Germline V gene sequence: CDR1 KGHSH, CDR2 LQKENI. The CDR3 is 16 amino acids. The CDR3 here is CASSAALARNTGELFF. DNA of the CDR3: TGTGCCAGCTCAGCCGCCCTAGCGAGGAACACCGGGGAGCTGTTTTTT.

In DNA form, the CDR3 reads TGTGCCAGCAGTTACTCTGAGGTAGAGACCCAGTACTTC. Its protein is CASSYSEVETQYF. V gene TRBV6-5 combines with J gene TRBJ2-5; no definite D call. In germline, CDR1 is MNHEY, CDR2 SVGAGI. V was cut by 0 bases and J by 4 bases, with 6 bases left in between. The CDR3 has 13 residues.

The rearrangement links TRBV7-8 to TRBJ2-7; D not resolved. Germline values: CDR1 SGHVS, CDR2 FQNEAQ. This CDR3 region has 15 residues. V shed 1 base and J shed 7 bases, with 17 bases lying between them. CDR3 nucleotide sequence: TGTGCCAGCAGCTTAGTAGCAGCCAAGGTCCGGGAGCAGTACTTC. This codes for CASSLVAAKVREQYF.

This clone showed up just once. The chain employs TRBV5-1 and TRBJ1-1; TRBD1 matches 11 bases. Germline V gene sequence: CDR1 SGHRS, CDR2 YFSETQ. The CDR3 is 17 residues long. V lost 1 base to trimming and J lost 3 bases; unmatched junction nucleotides: 8. The CDR3 DNA reads TGCGCCAGCAGCTTGAGGACAGGGGGCTCTCGGTACACTGAAGCTTTCTTT. This sequence encodes CASSLRTGGSRYTEAFF.

V gene TRBV6-2 or TRBV6-3 combines with J gene TRBJ1-5; D not resolved. The V gene's germline CDR1 is MNHEY and CDR2 SVGEGT. V was cut by 2 bases and J by 1 base, with 15 bases left in between. This CDR3 has 17 residues. The CDR3 nucleotides are TGTGCCAGCAGTTACGGTCGGTGGGAGGGAAGCAATCAGCCCCAGCATTTT. This translates into CASSYGRWEGSNQPQHF.

V is TRBV7-2 and J is TRBJ1-5; D gene ambiguous. This CDR3 region has 14 residues. Trimming took off 2 bases at V and 3 bases at J, with 8 bases between the two ends. Per germline, CDR1 SGHTA and CDR2 FQGNSA. The CDR3 coding sequence is TGTGCCAGCAGCTTACGACTCATCAATCAGCCCCAGCATTTT. Amino acid sequence: CASSLRLINQPQHF.

The chain links TRBV4-1 to TRBJ1-3; D call uncertain. CDR1 and CDR2 (germline): MGHRA, YSYEKL. V gave up 4 bases and J gave up 1 base, with 14 bases separating them. The CDR3 has 16 amino acids. CDR3 sequence: CASSLRAIPSGNTIYF. Written as DNA, the CDR3 is TGCGCCAGCAGCCTGCGAGCAATACCATCTGGAAACACCATATATTTT.

The CDR3: CASSFGAPTMNTEAFF. The CDR3 DNA is TGTGCCAGCAGTTTTGGGGCACCTACCATGAACACTGAAGCTTTCTTT. This rearrangement joins TRBV27 to TRBJ1-1; tentatively, D is TRBD1 (5 bases). Trimming removed 3 bases at V and 0 bases at J, with 14 bases between. The CDR3 has 16 residues. The germline V gene encodes CDR1 MNHEY and CDR2 SMNVEV (reference sequence).

V gene TRBV6-1 combines with J gene TRBJ1-5; maybe TRBD1 (5 bases). Germline CDR1 reads MNHNS; CDR2 reads SASEGT. V lost 1 base, J lost 2 bases, and 12 bases lay in between. The CDR3 runs to 16 residues. Here the CDR3 DNA reads TGTGCCAGCAGTGAAGTCGTGGGGCAGGGCAATCAGCCCCAGCATTTT. Protein sequence: CASSEVVGQGNQPQHF.

This chain links TRBV5-1 with TRBJ1-1; perhaps TRBD1 as D (6 bases). Germline values: CDR1 SGHRS, CDR2 YFSETQ. This CDR3 is built from 16 residues. V lost 0 bases and J 2 bases, leaving 14 bases between the germline ends. Here the CDR3 reads CASSLAGTSANTEAFF. As DNA, the CDR3 is TGCGCCAGCAGCTTGGCAGGGACATCGGCTAACACTGAAGCTTTCTTT.

There are a few counts of this clone. The chain couples TRBV11-1 to TRBJ1-6; TRBD1 matches at 10 bases. This CDR3 spans 15 amino acids. Per germline, CDR1 SGHAT and CDR2 FQDESV (reference sequence). V lost 3 bases to trimming and J lost 10 bases; unmatched junction nucleotides: 6. In DNA, the CDR3 is TGTGCCAGCAGCTTCACCGGGACAGGGGAATCACCCCTCCACTTT. Residues: CASSFTGTGESPLHF.

The chain joins TRBV4-1 to TRBJ2-1, with D perhaps matching TRBD1 (6 bases). Trimming shortened V by 8 bases and J by 7 bases, and 9 bases separated the two germline ends. This CDR3 is built from 11 residues. CDR1 is MGHRA, CDR2 YSYEKL, per germline. The CDR3 nucleotides read TGCGCCAGCCTAGGGGGTAATGAGCAGTTCTTC. It specifies CASLGGNEQFF.

The genes are TRBV5-6 and TRBJ1-5, with a possible D match to TRBD1 (6 bases). Trimming removed 0 bases at V and 5 bases at J, with 12 bases between. The CDR3 is 15 residues long. Germline assignment: CDR1 SGHDT and CDR2 YYEEEE. CDR3 bases: TGTGCCAGCAGCTTGGCACAGGGTTTTGATCAGCCCCAGCATTTT. Its protein product is CASSLAQGFDQPQHF.

This chain links TRBV3-1 (or the pseudogene TRBV3-2) with TRBJ1-2; D perhaps matches TRBD1 (6 bases). The CDR3 has 14 amino acids. V lost 4 bases to trimming and J lost 7 bases, with 16 bases between them. Germline values: CDR1 LGHDT, CDR2 YNNKEL (reference sequence). The DNA of the CDR3 is TGTGCCAGCAGCCGAATCCAGGGGCACGGTGGCTACACCTTC. Translating gives CASSRIQGHGGYTF.

Concerning this clone itself: Distinct nucleotide sequences in the sample also encode this CDR3. J is TRBJ1-5 and V is TRBV6-5; possible D gene TRBD1, 5 bases. The CDR3 covers 13 residues. Germline assignment: CDR1 MNHEY and CDR2 SVGAGI. V was pared by 6 bases and J by 7 bases, with 13 bases between. For the CDR3, the DNA is TGTGCCAGCAGCCTAGATAGGACACAGCCCCAGCATTTT. Translated: CASSLDRTQPQHF.

The V and J genes are TRBV7-3 and TRBJ2-3, with 7 bases identical to TRBD2. After removal of 6 bases from V and 6 bases from J, the junction contained 6 bases not matched to a gene. The CDR3 runs 13 residues. Germline CDR1 reads SGHTA; CDR2 reads FQGTGA. The CDR3 DNA reads TGTGCCAGCAGGTCCCCCGGGGGGGATACGCAGTATTTT. This encodes CASRSPGGDTQYF. The variable domain in full, with the rest retrieved from reference TRBV7-3 and TRBJ2-3, is GAGVSQTPSNKVTEKGKYVELRCDPISGHTALYWYRQSLGQGPEFLIYFQGTGAADDSGLPNDRFFAVRPEGSVSTLKIQRTERGDSAVYLCASRSPGGDTQYFGPGTRLTVL.

The V and J genes are TRBV19 and TRBJ1-1; D gene uncertain. There are 13 residues in the CDR3. CDR1 LNHDA and CDR2 SQIVND come from the germline V gene (reference sequence). Trimming pared 5 bases from V and 5 bases from J, leaving 12 bases between. CDR3 sequence: CASSAYFETEAFF. CDR3 coding DNA: TGTGCCAGTAGTGCTTATTTCGAGACTGAAGCTTTCTTT.

The V call is TRBV5-1, the J call TRBJ2-7; 7 bases are shared with TRBD2. This CDR3 has 15 residues. Looked up from germline, CDR1 is SGHRS and CDR2 is YFSETQ. V was clipped by 4 bases and J by 4 bases; unmatched bases: 11. The CDR3 DNA sequence: TGCGCCAGCAGCGGAGGGGAGGGAAGTTTGTACGAGCAGTACTTC. Its translation is CASSGGEGSLYEQYF.

This clone was detected a few times. The J gene is TRBJ2-7, the V gene TRBV10-1, with 10 positions matching TRBD1. Germline V lookup: CDR1 WNHNN, CDR2 SYGVQD (reference sequence). Germline trimming cut 5 bases from V and 0 bases from J; bases unmatched to any gene: 7. This CDR3 is built from 16 residues. DNA for the CDR3: TGCGCCAGCAGTCCCGGGACAGGGGACTCCTCCTACGAGCAGTACTTC. Its protein is CASSPGTGDSSYEQYF.

The gene calls are TRBV19 and TRBJ2-1, with TRBD2 matching over 12 bases. This CDR3 spans 14 amino acids. With 8 bases clipped from V and 6 bases from J, the junction kept 5 bases outside the gene matches. CDR1 and CDR2 (germline): LNHDA, SQIVND (reference sequence). The DNA of the CDR3 is TGTGCCAGTCGCCTAGCGGGGGGGGTCAATGAGCAGTTCTTC. Translation: CASRLAGGVNEQFF.

This rearrangement joins TRBV7-7 to TRBJ2-5; the match to TRBD2 covers 12 bases. Germline V gene data show CDR1 as SSHAT and CDR2 as FNYEAQ (reference sequence). J lost 3 bases, V lost 1 base, and 3 bases had no gene match. The CDR3 length is 16 residues. CDR3: CASSLGSSGGEETQYF. Written as DNA, the CDR3 is TGTGCCAGCAGCTTAGGCTCTAGCGGGGGGGAAGAGACCCAGTACTTC.